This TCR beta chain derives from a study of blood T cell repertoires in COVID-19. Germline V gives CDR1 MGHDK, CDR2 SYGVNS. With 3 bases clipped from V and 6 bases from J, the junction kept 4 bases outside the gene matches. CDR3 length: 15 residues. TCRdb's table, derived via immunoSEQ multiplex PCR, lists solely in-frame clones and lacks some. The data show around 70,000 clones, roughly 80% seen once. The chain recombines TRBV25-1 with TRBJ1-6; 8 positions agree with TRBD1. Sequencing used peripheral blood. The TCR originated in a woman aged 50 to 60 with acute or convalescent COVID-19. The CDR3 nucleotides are TGTGCCAGCAGTGATATGACAGGGGCTAATTCACCCCTCCACTTT. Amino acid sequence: CASSDMTGANSPLHF.